This TCR beta chain came from a study of blood T cell repertoires in COVID-19. Study information: Material from acute and convalescent COVID-19 was sourced from the United States, Italy and Spain. From T cells, B-cell-depleted T cells, or PBMCs came the material, which was cDNA or gDNA.

The CDR3 sequence is 14 residues long. CDR1 is MNHEY and CDR2 is SVGEGT in the germline V gene. Losses at the gene ends were 6 bases for V and 4 bases for J; bases not matched to a gene: 4. As handled by the study authors: Quantification of nucleated cells was approximated via reference gene primer amplification. The assay was immunoSEQ multiplex PCR, and TCRdb's table has in-frame clones only and misses some. The V and J calls and clone size are taken from that table; D and trimming were inferred from the DNA. The sample has around 300,000 clones; over 75% are singletons. The sequence derives from a human donor in a cohort sampled during active COVID-19. The sequenced sample was peripheral blood. V is TRBV6-2 or TRBV6-3 and J is TRBJ2-2; TRBD2 matches 8 bases. The CDR3 nucleotides read TGTGCCAGCAGCCCTAGCGGGCGCACCGGGGAGCTGTTTTTT. Its translation is CASSPSGRTGELFF.